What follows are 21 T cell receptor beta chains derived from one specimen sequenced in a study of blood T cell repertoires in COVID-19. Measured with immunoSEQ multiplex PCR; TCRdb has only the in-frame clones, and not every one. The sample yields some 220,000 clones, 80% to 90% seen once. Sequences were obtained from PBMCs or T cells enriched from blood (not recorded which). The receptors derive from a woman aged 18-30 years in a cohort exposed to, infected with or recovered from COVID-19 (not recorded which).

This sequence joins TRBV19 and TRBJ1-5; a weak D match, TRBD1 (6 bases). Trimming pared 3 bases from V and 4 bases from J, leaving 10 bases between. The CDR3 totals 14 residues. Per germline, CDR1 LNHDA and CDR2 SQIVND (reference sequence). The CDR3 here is CASSIEGGNQPQHF. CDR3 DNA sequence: TGTGCCAGTAGTATTGAAGGGGGTAATCAGCCCCAGCATTTT.

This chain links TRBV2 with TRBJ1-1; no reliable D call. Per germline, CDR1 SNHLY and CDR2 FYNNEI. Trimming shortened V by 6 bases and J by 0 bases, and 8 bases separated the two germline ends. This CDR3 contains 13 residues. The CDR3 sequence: CASSPEVNTEAFF. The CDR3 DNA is TGTGCCAGCAGCCCGGAGGTGAACACTGAAGCTTTCTTT.

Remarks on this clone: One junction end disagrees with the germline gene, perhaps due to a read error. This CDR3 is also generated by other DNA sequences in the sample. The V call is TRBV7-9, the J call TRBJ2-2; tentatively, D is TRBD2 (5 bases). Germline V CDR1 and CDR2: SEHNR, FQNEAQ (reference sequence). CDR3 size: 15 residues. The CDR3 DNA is TGTGCCAGCAGCTTAAATAGCGCAGAAACCGGAGAGCTGTTTTTT. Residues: CASSLNSAETGELFF.

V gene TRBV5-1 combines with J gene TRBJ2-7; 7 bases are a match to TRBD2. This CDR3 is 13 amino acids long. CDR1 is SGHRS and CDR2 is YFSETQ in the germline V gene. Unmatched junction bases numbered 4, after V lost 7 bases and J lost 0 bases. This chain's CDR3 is CASGEGSSYEQYF. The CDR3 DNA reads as TGCGCCAGCGGGGAGGGGAGCTCCTACGAGCAGTACTTC.

The CDR3 protein is CASRQGAHGNTIYF. Written as DNA, the CDR3 is TGTGCCAGCAGACAGGGGGCGCACGGAAACACCATATATTTT. The V call is TRBV28, the J call TRBJ1-3, with 9 bases matching TRBD1. The CDR3 spans 14 residues. Germline CDR1 reads MDHEN; CDR2 reads SYDVKM. J was trimmed by 4 bases and V by 6 bases; bases with no gene match: 4.

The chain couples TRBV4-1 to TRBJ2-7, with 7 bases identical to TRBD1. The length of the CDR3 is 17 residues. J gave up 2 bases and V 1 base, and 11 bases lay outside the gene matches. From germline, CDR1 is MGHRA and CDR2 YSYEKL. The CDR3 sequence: CASSQVSGTAYTYEQYF. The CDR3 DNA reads TGCGCCAGCAGCCAAGTAAGTGGGACAGCATATACCTACGAGCAGTACTTC.

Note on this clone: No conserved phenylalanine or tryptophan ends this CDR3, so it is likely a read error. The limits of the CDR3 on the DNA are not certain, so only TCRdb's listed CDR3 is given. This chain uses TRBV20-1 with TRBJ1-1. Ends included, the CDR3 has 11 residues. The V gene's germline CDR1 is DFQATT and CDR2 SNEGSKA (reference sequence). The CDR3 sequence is CSANAGGGLDR.

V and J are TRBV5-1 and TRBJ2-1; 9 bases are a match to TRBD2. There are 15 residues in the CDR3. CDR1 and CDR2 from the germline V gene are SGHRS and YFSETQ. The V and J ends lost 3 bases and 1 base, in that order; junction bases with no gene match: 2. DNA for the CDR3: TGCGCCAGCAGCTCCCTAGCGGGATCCTACAATGAGCAGTTCTTC. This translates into CASSSLAGSYNEQFF.

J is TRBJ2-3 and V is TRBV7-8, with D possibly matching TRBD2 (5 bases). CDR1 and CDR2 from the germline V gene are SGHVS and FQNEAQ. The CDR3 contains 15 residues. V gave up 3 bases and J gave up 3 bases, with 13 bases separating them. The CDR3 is CASSFWTGRTDTQYF. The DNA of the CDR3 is TGTGCCAGCAGCTTTTGGACTGGAAGAACAGATACGCAGTATTTT. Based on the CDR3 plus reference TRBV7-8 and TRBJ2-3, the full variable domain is GAGVSQSPRYKVAKRGQDVALRCDPISGHVSLFWYQQALGQGPEFLTYFQNEAQLDKSGLPSDRFFAERPEGSVSTLKIQRTQQEDSAVYLCASSFWTGRTDTQYFGPGTRLTVL.

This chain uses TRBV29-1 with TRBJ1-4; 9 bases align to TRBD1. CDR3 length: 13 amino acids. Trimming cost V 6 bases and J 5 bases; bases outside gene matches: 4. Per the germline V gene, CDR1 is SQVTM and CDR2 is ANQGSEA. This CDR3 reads CSVTGGVNEKLFF. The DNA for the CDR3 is TGCAGCGTGACAGGGGGAGTAAATGAAAAACTGTTTTTT.

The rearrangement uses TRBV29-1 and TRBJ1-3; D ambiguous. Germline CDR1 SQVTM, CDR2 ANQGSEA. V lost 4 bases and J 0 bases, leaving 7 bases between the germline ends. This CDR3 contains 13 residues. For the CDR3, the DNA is TGCAGCGTTGTGTACTCCTCTGGAAACACCATATATTTT. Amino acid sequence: CSVVYSSGNTIYF. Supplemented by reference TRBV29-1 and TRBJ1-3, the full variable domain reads SAVISQKPSRDICQRGTSLTIQCQVDSQVTMMFWYRQQPGQSLTLIATANQGSEATYESGFVIDKFPISRPNLTFSTLTVSNMSPEDSSIYLCSVVYSSGNTIYFGEGSWLTVV.

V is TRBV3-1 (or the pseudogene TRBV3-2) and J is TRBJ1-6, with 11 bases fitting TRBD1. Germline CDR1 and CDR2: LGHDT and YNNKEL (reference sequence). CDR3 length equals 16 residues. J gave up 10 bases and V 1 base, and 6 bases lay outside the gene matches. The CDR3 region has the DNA TGTGCCAGCAGCCAAGGCCTGGGACAGGGGGAATCACCCCTCCACTTT. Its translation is CASSQGLGQGESPLHF.

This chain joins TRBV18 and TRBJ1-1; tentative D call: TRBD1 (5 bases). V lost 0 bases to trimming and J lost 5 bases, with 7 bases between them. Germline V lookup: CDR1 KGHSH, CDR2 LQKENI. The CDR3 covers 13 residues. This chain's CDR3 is CASSPPGGTEAFF. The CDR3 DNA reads TGTGCCAGCTCACCACCGGGGGGGACTGAAGCTTTCTTT. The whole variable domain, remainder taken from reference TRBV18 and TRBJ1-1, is NAGVMQNPRHLVRRRGQEARLRCSPMKGHSHVYWYRQLPEEGLKFMVYLQKENIIDESGMPKERFSAEFPKEGPSILRIQQVVRGDSAAYFCASSPPGGTEAFFGQGTRLTVV.

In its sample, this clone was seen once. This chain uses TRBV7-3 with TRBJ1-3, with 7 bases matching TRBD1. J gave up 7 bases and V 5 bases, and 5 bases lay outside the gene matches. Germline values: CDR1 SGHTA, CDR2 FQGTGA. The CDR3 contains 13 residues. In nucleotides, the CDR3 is TGTGCCAGCAGCACCGACAGGGCCAACACCATATATTTT. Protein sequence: CASSTDRANTIYF.

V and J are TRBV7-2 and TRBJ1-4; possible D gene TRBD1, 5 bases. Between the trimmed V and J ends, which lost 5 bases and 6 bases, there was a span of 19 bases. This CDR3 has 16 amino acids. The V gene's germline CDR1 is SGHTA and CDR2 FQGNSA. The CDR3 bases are TGTGCCAGCAGCCCCGGGGGGGGGAGGGACGATGAAAAACTGTTTTTT. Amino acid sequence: CASSPGGGRDDEKLFF.

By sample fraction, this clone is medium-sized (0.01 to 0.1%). The CDR3 DNA sequence: TGTGCCAGCAGTGTACGGGTTAACAATGAGCAGTTCTTC. It translates to CASSVRVNNEQFF. The V call is TRBV6-4, the J call TRBJ2-1; D ambiguous. The CDR3 is made up of 13 amino acids. V was pared by 4 bases and J by 5 bases, with 9 bases between. CDR1 and CDR2 (germline): MRHNA, SNTAGT.

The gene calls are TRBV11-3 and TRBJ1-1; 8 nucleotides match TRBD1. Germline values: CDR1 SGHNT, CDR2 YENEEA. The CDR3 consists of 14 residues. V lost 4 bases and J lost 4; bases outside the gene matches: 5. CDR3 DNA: TGTGCCAGCAGCTGGAATACAGGGGGCACTGAAGCTTTCTTT. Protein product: CASSWNTGGTEAFF.

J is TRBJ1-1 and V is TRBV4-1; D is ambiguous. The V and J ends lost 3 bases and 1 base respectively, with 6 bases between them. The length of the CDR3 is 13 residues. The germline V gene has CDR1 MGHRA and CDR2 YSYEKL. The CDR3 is CASSQARNTEAFF. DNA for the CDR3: TGCGCCAGCAGCCAGGCCAGGAACACTGAAGCTTTCTTT.

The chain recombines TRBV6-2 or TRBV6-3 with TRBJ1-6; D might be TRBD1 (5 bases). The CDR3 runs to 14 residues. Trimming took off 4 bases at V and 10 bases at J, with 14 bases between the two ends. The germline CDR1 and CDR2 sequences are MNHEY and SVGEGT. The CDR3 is CASSSLGGRSPLHF. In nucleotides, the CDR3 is TGTGCCAGCAGTTCCTTGGGGGGAAGATCACCCCTCCACTTT.

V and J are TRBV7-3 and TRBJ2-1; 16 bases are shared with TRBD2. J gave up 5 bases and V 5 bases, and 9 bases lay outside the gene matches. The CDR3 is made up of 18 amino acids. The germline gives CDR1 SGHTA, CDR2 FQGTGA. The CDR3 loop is CASSPLGLAGGKDNEQFF. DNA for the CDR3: TGTGCCAGCAGCCCCCTGGGACTAGCGGGAGGGAAAGACAATGAGCAGTTCTTC.

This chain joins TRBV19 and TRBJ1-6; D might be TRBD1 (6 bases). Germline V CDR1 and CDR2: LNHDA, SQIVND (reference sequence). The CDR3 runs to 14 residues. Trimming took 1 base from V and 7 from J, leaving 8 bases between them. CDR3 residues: CASSIGTENSPLHF. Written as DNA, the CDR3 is TGTGCCAGTAGTATAGGGACAGAGAATTCACCCCTCCACTTT.